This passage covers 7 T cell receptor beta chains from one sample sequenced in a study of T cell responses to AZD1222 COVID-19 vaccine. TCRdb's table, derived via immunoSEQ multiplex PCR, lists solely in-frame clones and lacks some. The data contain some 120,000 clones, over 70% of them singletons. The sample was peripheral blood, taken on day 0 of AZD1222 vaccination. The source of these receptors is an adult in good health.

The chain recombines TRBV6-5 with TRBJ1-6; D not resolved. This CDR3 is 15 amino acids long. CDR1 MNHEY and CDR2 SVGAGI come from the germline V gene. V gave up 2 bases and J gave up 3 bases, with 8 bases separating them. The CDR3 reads CASSYVSYYNSPLHF. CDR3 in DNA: TGTGCCAGCAGTTACGTCAGTTACTATAATTCACCCCTCCACTTT.

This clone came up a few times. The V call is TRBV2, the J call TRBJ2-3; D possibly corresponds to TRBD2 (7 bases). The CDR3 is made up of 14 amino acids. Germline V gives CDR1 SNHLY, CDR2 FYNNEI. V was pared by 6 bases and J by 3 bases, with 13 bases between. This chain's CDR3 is CASRTGRGTDTQYF. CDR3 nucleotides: TGTGCCAGCAGAACAGGGAGGGGGACAGATACGCAGTATTTT. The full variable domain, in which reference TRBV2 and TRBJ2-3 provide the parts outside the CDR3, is EPEVTQTPSHQVTQMGQEVILRCVPISNHLYFYWYRQILGQKVEFLVSFYNNEISEKSEIFDDQFSVERPDGSNFTLKIRSTKLEDSAMYFCASRTGRGTDTQYFGPGTRLTVL.

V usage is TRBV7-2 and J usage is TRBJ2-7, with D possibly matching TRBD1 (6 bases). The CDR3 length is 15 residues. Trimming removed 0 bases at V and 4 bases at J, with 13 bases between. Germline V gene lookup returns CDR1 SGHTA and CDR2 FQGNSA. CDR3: CASSLAGAGGYEQYF. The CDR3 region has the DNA TGTGCCAGCAGCTTAGCGGGGGCAGGCGGGTACGAGCAGTACTTC.

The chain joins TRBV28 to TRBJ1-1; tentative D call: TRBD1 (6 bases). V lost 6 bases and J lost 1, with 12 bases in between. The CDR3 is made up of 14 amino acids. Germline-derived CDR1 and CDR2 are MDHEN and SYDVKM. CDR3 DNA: TGTGCCAGCAGCCCTGGACAGAAGAACACTGAAGCTTTCTTT. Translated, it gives CASSPGQKNTEAFF.

CDR3 residues: CASSLTPGNTEAFF. The CDR3, as DNA: TGTGCCAGCAGCTTAACGCCAGGAAACACTGAAGCTTTCTTT. This chain connects TRBV7-3 to TRBJ1-1; D uncertain. CDR1 is SGHTA, CDR2 FQGTGA, per germline. V lost 0 bases, J lost 2 bases, and 7 bases lay in between. The CDR3 is 14 residues long. Using reference TRBV7-3 and TRBJ1-1 for the parts outside the CDR3, the full variable domain is GAGVSQTPSNKVTEKGKYVELRCDPISGHTALYWYRQSLGQGPEFLIYFQGTGAADDSGLPNDRFFAVRPEGSVSTLKIQRTERGDSAVYLCASSLTPGNTEAFFGQGTRLTVV.

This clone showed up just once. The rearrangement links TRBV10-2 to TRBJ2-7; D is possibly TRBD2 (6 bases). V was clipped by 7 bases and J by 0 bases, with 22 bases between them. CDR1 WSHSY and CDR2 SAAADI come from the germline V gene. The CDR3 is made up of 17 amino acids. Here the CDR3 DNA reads TGCGCCAGCACCCTATCCCCGGGAGCGCGAGACTCCTACGAGCAGTACTTC. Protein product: CASTLSPGARDSYEQYF.

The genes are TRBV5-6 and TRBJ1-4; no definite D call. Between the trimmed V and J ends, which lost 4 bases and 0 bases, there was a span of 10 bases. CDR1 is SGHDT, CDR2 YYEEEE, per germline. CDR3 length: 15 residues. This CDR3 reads CASSTSGATNEKLFF. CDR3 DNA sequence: TGTGCCAGCAGCACCTCAGGTGCAACTAATGAAAAACTGTTTTTT.